The sequence of this T cell receptor (beta chain) was determined in a study of T cell responses to AZD1222 COVID-19 vaccine. This CDR3 has 15 amino acids. Germline loops: CDR1 MNHEY, CDR2 SVGAGI. The germline V and J ends were trimmed by 6 bases and 1 base, with 12 bases remaining between them. Note on this clone: What it binds is not known.

Clones were sequenced by immunoSEQ multiplex PCR, and TCRdb holds only the in-frame ones, with some missing. The sample lists under 150,000 clones, roughly nine tenths occurring once. The study's findings and limits: With dominance at 160-218 and 743-854, vaccine-associated CD4 TCRs spanned spike. Only six or seven AZD1222 recipients were seropositive at baseline. Females outnumbered males among donors, who were mostly white British; clonal diversity was possibly underestimated.

The starting material was peripheral blood, obtained 28 days after the second AZD1222 dose. The TCR was taken from an adult who received the AZD1222 COVID-19 vaccine. This chain joins TRBV6-5 and TRBJ2-2; possible D gene TRBD1, 5 bases. DNA of the CDR3: TGTGCCAGCAGCAAAACAGGTCAGAACACCGGGGAGCTGTTTTTT. Its protein is CASSKTGQNTGELFF.